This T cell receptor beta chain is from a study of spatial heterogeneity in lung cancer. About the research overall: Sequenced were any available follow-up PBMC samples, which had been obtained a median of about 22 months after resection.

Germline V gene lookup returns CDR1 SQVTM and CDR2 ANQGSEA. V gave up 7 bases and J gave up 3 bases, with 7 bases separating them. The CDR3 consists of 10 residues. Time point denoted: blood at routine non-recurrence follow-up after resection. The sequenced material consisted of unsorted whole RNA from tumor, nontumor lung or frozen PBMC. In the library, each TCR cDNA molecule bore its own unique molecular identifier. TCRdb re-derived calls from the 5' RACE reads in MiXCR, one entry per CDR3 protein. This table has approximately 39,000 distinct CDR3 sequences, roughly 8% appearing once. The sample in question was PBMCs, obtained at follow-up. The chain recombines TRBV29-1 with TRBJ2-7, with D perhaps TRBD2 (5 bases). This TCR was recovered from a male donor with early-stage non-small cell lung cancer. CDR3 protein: CSGGNYEQYF. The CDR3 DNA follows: TGCAGCGGAGGGAACTACGAGCAGTACTTC.